Shown below are 26 T cell receptor beta chains from a single sample sequenced in a study of blood T cell repertoires in COVID-19. Measured with immunoSEQ multiplex PCR; TCRdb has only the in-frame clones, and not every one. The table records approximately 290,000 clones, roughly 90% of them present only once. The sample taken for sequencing was PBMCs or T cells enriched from blood (not recorded which). The receptor set was obtained from a woman aged 25 to 39 who had recovered from COVID-19.

The chain is built from TRBV19 and TRBJ1-2; 7 nucleotides agree with TRBD1. The CDR3 totals 14 residues. Germline CDR1 LNHDA, CDR2 SQIVND (reference sequence). V lost 9 bases and J lost 2; bases outside the gene matches: 9. The CDR3 region has the DNA TGTGCCAGACATCCGGGACAGATGAACTATGGCTACACCTTC. This gives the protein CARHPGQMNYGYTF.

This rearrangement joins TRBV12-5 to TRBJ2-5, with 11 positions matching TRBD2. This CDR3 contains 16 residues. The V gene end was trimmed by 1 base and the J gene end by 1 base; junction bases not matched to a gene: 2. The germline V gene has CDR1 LGHNT and CDR2 FRNRAP. Here the CDR3 DNA reads TGTGCTAGTGGTTTGGGACTAGCGGGATTCCAAGAGACCCAGTACTTC. This translates into CASGLGLAGFQETQYF.

This clone was observed a handful of times. This rearrangement joins TRBV28 to TRBJ1-1; possible D gene TRBD1, 6 bases. This CDR3 is 13 amino acids long. The germline V and J ends were trimmed by 8 bases and 5 bases, with 15 bases remaining between them. Per the germline V gene, CDR1 is MDHEN and CDR2 is SYDVKM. CDR3 in DNA: TGTGCCAGCGCCAGGGGAGGGTGGACTGAAGCTTTCTTT. It translates to CASARGGWTEAFF. The whole variable domain, filled in from reference TRBV28 and TRBJ1-1, reads DVKVTQSSRYLVKRTGEKVFLECVQDMDHENMFWYRQDPGLGLRLIYFSYDVKMKEKGDIPEGYSVSREKKERFSLILESASTNQTSMYLCASARGGWTEAFFGQGTRLTVV.

The chain is built from TRBV28 and TRBJ2-1; 7 nucleotides align to TRBD2. Trimming cost V 5 bases and J 1 base; bases outside gene matches: 2. This CDR3 is built from 14 residues. Per germline, CDR1 MDHEN and CDR2 SYDVKM. The CDR3 is CASSTGRSYNEQFF. CDR3 bases: TGTGCCAGCAGTACCGGGAGGTCCTACAATGAGCAGTTCTTC. Supplemented by reference TRBV28 and TRBJ2-1, the full variable domain reads DVKVTQSSRYLVKRTGEKVFLECVQDMDHENMFWYRQDPGLGLRLIYFSYDVKMKEKGDIPEGYSVSREKKERFSLILESASTNQTSMYLCASSTGRSYNEQFFGPGTRLTVL.

This clone was seen just once. The V gene is TRBV11-3, the J gene TRBJ2-5, with 9 bases identical to TRBD2. This CDR3 comprises 16 residues. Looked up from germline, CDR1 is SGHNT and CDR2 is YENEEA. V was pared by 5 bases and J by 4 bases, with 11 bases of the junction left unmatched. CDR3 nucleotide sequence: TGTGCCAGCAGCCCCGGGGGTAGCGGGAGCGGAGAGACCCAGTACTTC. Amino acid sequence: CASSPGGSGSGETQYF.

The V call is TRBV7-9, the J call TRBJ1-1; D is perhaps TRBD1 (5 bases). The CDR3 is made up of 14 amino acids. The germline CDR1 and CDR2 sequences are SEHNR and FQNEAQ (reference sequence). The V end lost 1 base, the J end lost 4 bases, and 10 bases lay between the germline ends. The CDR3, as DNA: TGTGCCAGCAGCTTAGAACAGGTTGCCACTGAAGCTTTCTTT. This encodes CASSLEQVATEAFF.

The chain has TRBV2 and TRBJ2-2; D ambiguous. The CDR3 has 13 residues. Trimming took off 11 bases at V and 0 bases at J, with 10 bases between the two ends. Germline lookup yields CDR1 SNHLY and CDR2 FYNNEI. CDR3 loop: CAVLGANTGELFF. The CDR3 coding sequence is TGTGCCGTTCTAGGCGCGAACACCGGGGAGCTGTTTTTT.

The DNA of the CDR3 is TGCGCCAGCAGCTCAGGACTAGCGAGGCAAGAGACCCAGTACTTC. Its protein is CASSSGLARQETQYF. This chain connects TRBV5-1 to TRBJ2-5, with 9 bases fitting TRBD2. The CDR3 extends over 15 amino acids. From germline, CDR1 is SGHRS and CDR2 YFSETQ. V lost 3 bases and J lost 2; bases outside the gene matches: 5.

This clone was found a few times. The chain has TRBV3-1 (or the pseudogene TRBV3-2) and TRBJ2-5; maybe TRBD2 (6 bases). V lost 0 bases and J lost 5, with 10 bases in between. CDR1 and CDR2 (germline): LGHDT, YNNKEL (reference sequence). This CDR3 contains 14 residues. CDR3 nucleotide sequence: TGTGCCAGCAGCCAAGAGGATGGGGGGGAGACCCAGTACTTC. Amino acid sequence: CASSQEDGGETQYF.

The chain couples TRBV7-3 to TRBJ2-2, with TRBD2 as a possible D gene (5 bases). CDR1 and CDR2 from the germline V gene are SGHTA and FQGTGA. The CDR3 has 15 residues. The germline V and J ends were trimmed by 5 bases and 1 base, with 11 bases remaining between them. The CDR3 DNA reads TGTGCCAGCAGCCCAACGGCGGGGAACACCGGGGAGCTGTTTTTT. Encoded protein: CASSPTAGNTGELFF.

This clone was observed once. This chain uses TRBV28 with TRBJ2-7, with TRBD1 matching over 9 bases. Germline V gives CDR1 MDHEN, CDR2 SYDVKM. After removal of 6 bases from V and 2 bases from J, the junction contained 8 bases not matched to a gene. CDR3 length: 15 amino acids. The CDR3 protein is CASRRTGVGTYEQYF. The CDR3 bases are TGTGCCAGCAGACGGACAGGGGTGGGGACCTACGAGCAGTACTTC.

The chain is built from TRBV7-2 and TRBJ1-1; D call uncertain. This CDR3 has 14 residues. Trimming removed 2 bases from V and 2 bases from J, with 9 bases in between. In germline, CDR1 is SGHTA, CDR2 FQGNSA. CDR3 amino acids: CASSLKFVNTEAFF. CDR3 in DNA: TGTGCCAGCAGCTTAAAATTCGTCAACACTGAAGCTTTCTTT.

The chain couples TRBV7-2 to TRBJ2-1; D gene uncertain. From germline, CDR1 is SGHTA and CDR2 FQGNSA. The germline V and J ends were trimmed by 5 bases and 5 bases, with 4 bases remaining between them. The CDR3 totals 11 residues. The CDR3 bases are TGTGCCAGCAGCCTAAACAATGAGCAGTTCTTC. It specifies CASSLNNEQFF.

This clone was seen a single time. This chain uses TRBV19 with TRBJ2-5; D unresolved. The CDR3 length is 14 residues. Germline CDR1 is LNHDA and CDR2 is SQIVND (reference sequence). V gave up 6 bases and J gave up 2 bases, with 13 bases separating them. The CDR3 reads CASSAASPQETQYF. CDR3 DNA sequence: TGTGCCAGTAGCGCGGCAAGCCCACAAGAGACCCAGTACTTC.

The chain is built from TRBV5-4 and TRBJ2-5, with 9 bases matching TRBD1. The CDR3 sequence is 15 residues long. J was trimmed by 5 bases and V by 5 bases; bases with no gene match: 10. CDR1 is SGHNT and CDR2 is YYREEE in the germline V gene (reference sequence). For the CDR3, the DNA is TGTGCCAGCAGAACCGGGACAGGGCTTGGGGAGACCCAGTACTTC. Its protein is CASRTGTGLGETQYF.

The chain has TRBV7-3 and TRBJ1-2; a possible D gene is TRBD1 (5 bases). Germline V CDR1 and CDR2: SGHTA, FQGTGA. The CDR3 runs 15 residues. V was cut by 1 base and J by 6 bases, with 15 bases left in between. As DNA, the CDR3 is TGTGCCAGCAGCTTAAATTCAGGGTCATCTCATGGCTACACCTTC. It yields the protein CASSLNSGSSHGYTF.

The rearrangement joins TRBV5-4 to TRBJ1-6, with 9 bases fitting TRBD1. Trimming removed 4 bases from V and 9 bases from J; junction bases left unmatched: 8. From germline, CDR1 is SGHNT and CDR2 YYREEE (reference sequence). The length of the CDR3 is 15 residues. CDR3 sequence (DNA): TGTGCCAGCAGCCTGGACAGGGGCTTAGGTTCACCCCTCCACTTT. It yields the protein CASSLDRGLGSPLHF.

In DNA, the CDR3 is TGTGCCATCAGTGAGTCAACAGGGAATGAAAAACTGTTTTTT. The encoded protein is CAISESTGNEKLFF. The chain has TRBV10-3 and TRBJ1-4, with TRBD1 as a possible D gene (6 bases). Per the germline V gene, CDR1 is ENHRY and CDR2 is SYGVKD. The CDR3 has 14 residues. V was trimmed by 0 bases and J by 5 bases, leaving 7 bases between them.

J is TRBJ2-7 and V is TRBV5-6; D gene unclear. V was pared by 2 bases and J by 0 bases, with 12 bases between. CDR3 size: 15 residues. Germline CDR1 reads SGHDT; CDR2 reads YYEEEE. CDR3 nucleotides: TGTGCCAGCAGCTTTATTCATGGCGGCTCCTACGAGCAGTACTTC. This gives the protein CASSFIHGGSYEQYF. Filled out from reference TRBV5-6 and TRBJ2-7, the complete variable domain reads DAGVTQSPTHLIKTRGQQVTLRCSPKSGHDTVSWYQQALGQGPQFIFQYYEEEERQRGNFPDRFSGHQFPNYSSELNVNALLLGDSALYLCASSFIHGGSYEQYFGPGTRLTVT.

The rearrangement links TRBV7-2 to TRBJ1-5; a possible D gene is TRBD1 (5 bases). Deletions cut 2 bases from V and 5 bases from J, with 16 bases between. Germline V gene sequence: CDR1 SGHTA, CDR2 FQGNSA. CDR3 size: 16 residues. DNA of the CDR3: TGTGCCAGCAGCTTACGCGGAGGGGCACCTCATCAGCCCCAGCATTTT. Its translation is CASSLRGGAPHQPQHF.

This chain links TRBV7-9 with TRBJ2-1; 7 bases match TRBD2. CDR1 and CDR2 from the germline V gene are SEHNR and FQNEAQ (reference sequence). The CDR3 contains 16 residues. V was pared by 6 bases and J by 5 bases, with 13 bases of the junction left unmatched. CDR3 sequence reads: CASSLTRGSRDNEQFF. The CDR3 DNA reads as TGTGCCAGCAGTTTAACGCGGGGGAGCAGGGACAATGAGCAGTTCTTC.

The V and J genes are TRBV4-3 and TRBJ2-1; 9 bases match TRBD1. This CDR3 comprises 15 residues. The ends lost 3 bases at V and 2 bases at J; junction bases unmatched: 2. From germline, CDR1 is LGHNA and CDR2 YSLEER. CDR3 in amino acids: CASSHRQGAYNEQFF. CDR3 DNA: TGCGCCAGCAGCCATAGACAGGGGGCCTACAATGAGCAGTTCTTC.

The genes are TRBV27 and TRBJ1-2; D unclear. The germline CDR1 and CDR2 sequences are MNHEY and SMNVEV (reference sequence). V lost 2 bases and J lost 2, with 12 bases in between. CDR3 length: 15 amino acids. CDR3 residues: CASSLTARRNYGYTF. The CDR3 nucleotides read TGTGCCAGCAGTTTAACAGCCCGGAGGAACTATGGCTACACCTTC.

The rearrangement links TRBV7-2 to TRBJ2-1, with 7 bases matching TRBD1. Germline values: CDR1 SGHTA, CDR2 FQGNSA. V trimming: 5 bases; J trimming: 10 bases; junction bases outside the gene matches: 11. The CDR3 is 14 residues long. The CDR3 sequence is CASSQPPEGQEQFF. CDR3 DNA sequence: TGTGCCAGCAGCCAACCCCCCGAGGGACAGGAGCAGTTCTTC.

This clone came up a few times. This chain connects TRBV6-5 to TRBJ2-1; 11 nucleotides match TRBD1. The CDR3 consists of 16 residues. V lost 2 bases and J lost 5; bases outside the gene matches: 5. Germline V CDR1 and CDR2: MNHEY, SVGAGI. Here the CDR3 reads CASSYEGQGEDNEQFF. In nucleotides, the CDR3 is TGTGCCAGCAGTTACGAGGGACAGGGGGAAGACAATGAGCAGTTCTTC.

The CDR3 loop reads CASSSRTVGNSPLHF. In nucleotides, the CDR3 is TGTGCCAGCAGCTCCCGGACAGTGGGGAATTCACCCCTCCACTTT. The V and J genes are TRBV5-4 and TRBJ1-6; TRBD1 might be the D (6 bases). V was pared by 3 bases and J by 7 bases, with 14 bases between. CDR1 is SGHNT, CDR2 YYREEE, per germline (reference sequence). The CDR3 length is 15 residues.